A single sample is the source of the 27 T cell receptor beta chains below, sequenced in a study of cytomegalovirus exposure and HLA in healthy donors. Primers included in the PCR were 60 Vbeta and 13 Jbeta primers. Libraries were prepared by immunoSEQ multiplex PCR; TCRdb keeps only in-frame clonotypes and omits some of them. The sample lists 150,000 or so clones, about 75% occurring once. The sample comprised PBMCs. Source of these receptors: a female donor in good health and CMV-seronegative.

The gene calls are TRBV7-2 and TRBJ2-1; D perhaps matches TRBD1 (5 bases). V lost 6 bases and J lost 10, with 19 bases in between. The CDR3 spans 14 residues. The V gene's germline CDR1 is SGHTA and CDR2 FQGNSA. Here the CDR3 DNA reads TGTGCCAGCAGACTCCGACCCCAGCAGGGCGAGCAGTTCTTC. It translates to CASRLRPQQGEQFF. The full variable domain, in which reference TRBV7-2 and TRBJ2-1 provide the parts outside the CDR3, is GAGVSQSPSNKVTEKGKDVELRCDPISGHTALYWYRQSLGQGLEFLIYFQGNSAPDKSGLPSDRFSAERTGGSVSTLTIQRTQQEDSAVYLCASRLRPQQGEQFFGPGTRLTVL.

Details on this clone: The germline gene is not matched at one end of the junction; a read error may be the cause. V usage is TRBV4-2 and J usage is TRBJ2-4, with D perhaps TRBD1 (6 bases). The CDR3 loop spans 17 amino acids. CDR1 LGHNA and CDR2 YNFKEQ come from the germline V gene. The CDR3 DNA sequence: TGTGCCAGCAGCCCCTCCGAGGGGGTCGTATTACAAAACAGTCAGTACTTC. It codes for CASSPSEGVVLQNSQYF.

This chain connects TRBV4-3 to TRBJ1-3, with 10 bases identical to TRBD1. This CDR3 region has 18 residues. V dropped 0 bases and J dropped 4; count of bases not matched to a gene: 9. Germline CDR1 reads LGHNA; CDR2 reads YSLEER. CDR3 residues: CASSQDFTGQGPGNTIYF. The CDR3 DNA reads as TGCGCCAGCAGCCAAGATTTTACGGGACAGGGGCCCGGAAACACCATATATTTT.

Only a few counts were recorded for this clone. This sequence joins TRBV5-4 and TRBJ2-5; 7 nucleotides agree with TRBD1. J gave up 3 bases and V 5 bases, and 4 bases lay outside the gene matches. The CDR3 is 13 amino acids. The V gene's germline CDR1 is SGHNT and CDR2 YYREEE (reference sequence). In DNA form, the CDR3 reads TGTGCCAGCAGTTCCGGGACAGAAGAGACCCAGTACTTC. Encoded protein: CASSSGTEETQYF.

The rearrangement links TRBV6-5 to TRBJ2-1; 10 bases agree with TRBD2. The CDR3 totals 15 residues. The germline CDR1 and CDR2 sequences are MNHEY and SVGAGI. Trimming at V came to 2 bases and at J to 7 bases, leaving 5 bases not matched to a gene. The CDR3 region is CASSYPSGSANEQFF. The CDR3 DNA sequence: TGTGCCAGCAGTTACCCTAGCGGGAGTGCGAATGAGCAGTTCTTC.

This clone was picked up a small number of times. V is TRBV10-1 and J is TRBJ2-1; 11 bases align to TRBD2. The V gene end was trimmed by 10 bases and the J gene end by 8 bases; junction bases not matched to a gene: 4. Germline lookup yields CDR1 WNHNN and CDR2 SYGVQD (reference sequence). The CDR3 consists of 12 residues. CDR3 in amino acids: CATLAGGDEQFF. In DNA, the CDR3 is TGCGCCACCCTAGCGGGGGGTGATGAGCAGTTCTTC.

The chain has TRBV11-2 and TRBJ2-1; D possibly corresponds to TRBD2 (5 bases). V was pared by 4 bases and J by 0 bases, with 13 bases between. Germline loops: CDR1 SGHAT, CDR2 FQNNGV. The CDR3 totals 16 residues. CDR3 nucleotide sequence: TGTGCCAGCAGCTCCCCAACTAGTTACTCCTACAATGAGCAGTTCTTC. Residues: CASSSPTSYSYNEQFF.

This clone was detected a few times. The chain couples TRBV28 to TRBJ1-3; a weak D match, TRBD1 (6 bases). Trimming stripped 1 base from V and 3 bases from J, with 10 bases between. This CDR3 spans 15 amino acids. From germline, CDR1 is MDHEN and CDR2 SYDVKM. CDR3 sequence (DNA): TGTGCCAGCAGTTTATCTCCAGGGGATGGAAACACCATATATTTT. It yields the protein CASSLSPGDGNTIYF.

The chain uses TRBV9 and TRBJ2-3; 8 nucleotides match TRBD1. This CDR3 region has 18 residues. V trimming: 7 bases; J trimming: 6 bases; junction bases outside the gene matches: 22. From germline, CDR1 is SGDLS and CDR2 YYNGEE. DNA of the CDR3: TGTGCCAGCGGCAGACAGGGGAATTCCCCGGGATCTCGTGATACGCAGTATTTT. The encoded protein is CASGRQGNSPGSRDTQYF.

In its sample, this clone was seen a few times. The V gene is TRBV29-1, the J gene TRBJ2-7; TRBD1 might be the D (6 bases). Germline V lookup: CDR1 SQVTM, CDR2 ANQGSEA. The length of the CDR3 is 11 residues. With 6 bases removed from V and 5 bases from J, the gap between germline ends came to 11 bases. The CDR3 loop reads CSVGHRNEQYF. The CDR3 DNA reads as TGCAGCGTGGGACACCGAAACGAGCAGTACTTC.

Here the CDR3 reads CASSFLGTEGKNIQYF. CDR3 nucleotide sequence: TGTGCCAGCAGTTTCCTGGGGACGGAGGGCAAAAACATTCAGTACTTC. The V gene is TRBV27, the J gene TRBJ2-4; D might be TRBD2 (6 bases). CDR3 length: 16 amino acids. Deletions cut 3 bases from V and 3 bases from J, with 15 bases between. Germline values: CDR1 MNHEY, CDR2 SMNVEV (reference sequence).

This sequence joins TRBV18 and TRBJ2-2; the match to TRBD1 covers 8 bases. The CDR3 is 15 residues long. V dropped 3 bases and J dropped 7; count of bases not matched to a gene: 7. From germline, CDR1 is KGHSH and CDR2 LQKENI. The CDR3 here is CASSPPGGEGGELFF. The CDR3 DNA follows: TGTGCCAGCTCACCCCCAGGGGGCGAAGGCGGGGAGCTGTTTTTT.

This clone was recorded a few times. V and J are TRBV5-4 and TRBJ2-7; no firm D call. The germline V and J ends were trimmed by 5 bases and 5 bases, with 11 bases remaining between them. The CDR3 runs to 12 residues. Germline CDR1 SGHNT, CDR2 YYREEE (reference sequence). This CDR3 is CASSSDRDEQYF. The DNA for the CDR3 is TGTGCCAGCAGTTCTGACCGGGACGAGCAGTACTTC. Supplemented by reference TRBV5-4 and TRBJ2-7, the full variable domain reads ETGVTQSPTHLIKTRGQQVTLRCSSQSGHNTVSWYQQALGQGPQFIFQYYREEENGRGNFPPRFSGLQFPNYSSELNVNALELDDSALYLCASSSDRDEQYFGPGTRLTVT.

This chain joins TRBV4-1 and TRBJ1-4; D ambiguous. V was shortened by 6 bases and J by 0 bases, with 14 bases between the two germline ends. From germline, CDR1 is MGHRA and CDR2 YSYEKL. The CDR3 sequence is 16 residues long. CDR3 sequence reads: CASRPEADATNEKLFF. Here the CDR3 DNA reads TGCGCCAGCAGGCCAGAGGCCGACGCAACTAATGAAAAACTGTTTTTT.

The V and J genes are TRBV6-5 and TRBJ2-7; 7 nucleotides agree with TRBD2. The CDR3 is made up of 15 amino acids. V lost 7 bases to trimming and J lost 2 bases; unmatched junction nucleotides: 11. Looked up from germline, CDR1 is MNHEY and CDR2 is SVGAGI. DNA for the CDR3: TGTGCCAGCAACCCTACGGGGGGATCACCCTACGAGCAGTACTTC. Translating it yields CASNPTGGSPYEQYF.

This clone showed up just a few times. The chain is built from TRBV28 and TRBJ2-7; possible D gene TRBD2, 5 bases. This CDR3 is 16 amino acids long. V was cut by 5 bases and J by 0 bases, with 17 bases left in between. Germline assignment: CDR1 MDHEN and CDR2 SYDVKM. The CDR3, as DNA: TGTGCCAGCAGTCGAGACGGAGACGGGATCTCCTACGAGCAGTACTTC. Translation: CASSRDGDGISYEQYF. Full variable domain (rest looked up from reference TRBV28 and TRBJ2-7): DVKVTQSSRYLVKRTGEKVFLECVQDMDHENMFWYRQDPGLGLRLIYFSYDVKMKEKGDIPEGYSVSREKKERFSLILESASTNQTSMYLCASSRDGDGISYEQYFGPGTRLTVT.

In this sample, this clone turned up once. The CDR3 sequence is CASSLRQGRGRELFF. CDR3 DNA: TGTGCCAGCAGCCTAAGACAGGGCCGGGGGCGGGAGCTGTTTTTT. This sequence joins TRBV9 and TRBJ2-2; D may be TRBD1 (7 bases). V lost 4 bases and J 9 bases, leaving 19 bases between the germline ends. The germline CDR1 and CDR2 sequences are SGDLS and YYNGEE. This CDR3 is 15 amino acids long.

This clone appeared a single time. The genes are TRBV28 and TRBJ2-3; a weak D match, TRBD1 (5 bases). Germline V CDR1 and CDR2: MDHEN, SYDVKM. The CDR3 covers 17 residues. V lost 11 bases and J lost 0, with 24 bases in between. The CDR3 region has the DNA TGTGCCGGGGCCGCGGCCGACGAAACCGTAAGCACAGATACGCAGTATTTT. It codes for CAGAAADETVSTDTQYF.

The CDR3 loop reads CASSQAAGANSPLHF. DNA for the CDR3: TGTGCCAGCAGCCAAGCCGCAGGGGCGAATTCACCCCTCCACTTT. The chain joins TRBV4-2 to TRBJ1-6; D perhaps matches TRBD1 (6 bases). Trimming stripped 1 base from V and 7 bases from J, with 11 bases between. Germline loops: CDR1 LGHNA, CDR2 YNFKEQ. This CDR3 has 15 amino acids.

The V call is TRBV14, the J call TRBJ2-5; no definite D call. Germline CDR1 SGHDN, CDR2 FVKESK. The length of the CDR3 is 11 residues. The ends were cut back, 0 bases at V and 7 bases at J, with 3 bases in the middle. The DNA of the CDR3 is TGTGCCAGCAGCCAAGACTTGACCCAGTACTTC. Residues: CASSQDLTQYF.

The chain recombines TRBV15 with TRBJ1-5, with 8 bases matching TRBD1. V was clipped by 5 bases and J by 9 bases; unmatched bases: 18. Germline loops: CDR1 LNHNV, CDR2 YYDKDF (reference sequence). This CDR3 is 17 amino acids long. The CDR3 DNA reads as TGTGCCACCAGCCGACGGGGAGGACAGGGAACAATAAGGCCCCAGCATTTT. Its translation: CATSRRGGQGTIRPQHF.

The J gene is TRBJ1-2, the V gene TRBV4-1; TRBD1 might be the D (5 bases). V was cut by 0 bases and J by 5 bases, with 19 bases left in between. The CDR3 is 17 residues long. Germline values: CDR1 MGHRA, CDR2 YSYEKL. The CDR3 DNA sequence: TGCGCCAGCAGCCAAGATAGATGGGGTTTGGGGGGGTATGGCTACACCTTC. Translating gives CASSQDRWGLGGYGYTF.

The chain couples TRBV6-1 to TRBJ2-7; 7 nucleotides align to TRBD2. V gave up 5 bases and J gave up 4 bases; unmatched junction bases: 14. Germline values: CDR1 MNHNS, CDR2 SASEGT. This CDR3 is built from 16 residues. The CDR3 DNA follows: TGTGCCAGCAGTCAAGGTTTCCGAGCGGGGCTATACGAGCAGTACTTC. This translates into CASSQGFRAGLYEQYF.

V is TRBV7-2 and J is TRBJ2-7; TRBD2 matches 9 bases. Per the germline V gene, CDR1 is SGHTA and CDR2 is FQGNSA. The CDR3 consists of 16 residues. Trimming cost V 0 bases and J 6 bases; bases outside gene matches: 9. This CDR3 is CASSLAIVAGVSEQYF. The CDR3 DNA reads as TGTGCCAGCAGCTTAGCGATCGTAGCGGGAGTTTCCGAGCAGTACTTC.

The CDR3 region is CASSKTGVGNTIYF. The DNA for the CDR3 is TGTGCCAGCAGCAAGACAGGGGTTGGAAACACCATATATTTT. The rearrangement joins TRBV11-2 to TRBJ1-3, with 8 nucleotides matching TRBD1. CDR3 length equals 14 residues. Trimming removed 5 bases from V and 3 bases from J; junction bases left unmatched: 3. CDR1 and CDR2 from the germline V gene are SGHAT and FQNNGV. The variable domain in full, completed from reference TRBV11-2 and TRBJ1-3, reads EAGVAQSPRYKIIEKRQSVAFWCNPISGHATLYWYQQILGQGPKLLIQFQNNGVVDDSQLPKDRFSAERLKGVDSTLKIQPAKLEDSAVYLCASSKTGVGNTIYFGEGSWLTVV.

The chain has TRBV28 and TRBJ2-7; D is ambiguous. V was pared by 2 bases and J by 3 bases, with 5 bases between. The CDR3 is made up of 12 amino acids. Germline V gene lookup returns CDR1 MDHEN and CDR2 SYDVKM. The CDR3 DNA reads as TGTGCCAGCAGTTTAACGGTCTACGAGCAGTACTTC. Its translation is CASSLTVYEQYF. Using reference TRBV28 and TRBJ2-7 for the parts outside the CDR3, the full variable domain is DVKVTQSSRYLVKRTGEKVFLECVQDMDHENMFWYRQDPGLGLRLIYFSYDVKMKEKGDIPEGYSVSREKKERFSLILESASTNQTSMYLCASSLTVYEQYFGPGTRLTVT.

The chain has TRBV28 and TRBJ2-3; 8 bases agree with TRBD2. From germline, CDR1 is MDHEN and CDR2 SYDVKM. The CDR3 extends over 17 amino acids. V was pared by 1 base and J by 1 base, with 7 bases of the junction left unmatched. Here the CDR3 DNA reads TGTGCCAGCAGTTTATTGCCAACTAGCGGACGCACAGATACGCAGTATTTT. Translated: CASSLLPTSGRTDTQYF.